This entry lists 8 T cell receptor beta chains sequenced from one sample in a study of T cells in Graves' hyperthyroidism and ophthalmopathy. RNA transcripts gave rise to amplified TCR beta CDR3 regions. With the HTBI primer set, the TCR CDR3 went through a first round of RT-PCR. In TCRdb, the multiplex PCR reads were re-called with MiXCR into one record per CDR3 protein. The sample has around 440,000 distinct CDR3 sequences; approximately 15% are singletons. Sequenced input: blood. The receptors were sampled from a woman between 18 and 29 years old with Graves' hyperthyroidism.

This clonotype was detected many times. The genes are TRBV6-4 and TRBJ2-2; 9 bases are a match to TRBD2. The V segment lost 0 bases and the J segment 6 bases; nucleotides outside the gene matches: 2. The CDR3 loop spans 15 amino acids. The V gene's germline CDR1 is MRHNA and CDR2 SNTAGT. The CDR3 here is CASSDSSGRPGELFF. CDR3 DNA: TGTGCCAGCAGTGACTCTAGCGGGAGACCCGGGGAGCTGTTTTTT.

The sample holds many counts of this clonotype. V and J are TRBV20-1 and TRBJ2-7; TRBD2 matches at 13 bases. Trimming cost V 0 bases and J 5 bases; bases outside gene matches: 10. The germline V gene has CDR1 DFQATT and CDR2 SNEGSKA (reference sequence). The CDR3 has 17 residues. The CDR3 region has the DNA TGCAGTGCTAGAGATATGGGACTAGCGGGATGGGGGGACGAGCAGTACTTC. Translation: CSARDMGLAGWGDEQYF.

CDR3: CASSYETGTLAETQYF. Here the CDR3 DNA reads TGTGCCAGCAGTTACGAGACCGGGACGCTAGCGGAGACCCAGTACTTC. The chain links TRBV6-5 to TRBJ2-5, with D perhaps TRBD2 (6 bases). CDR1 and CDR2 (germline): MNHEY, SVGAGI. This CDR3 is 16 amino acids long. V dropped 2 bases and J dropped 5 bases, with 18 bases sitting between them.

This clonotype was seen repeatedly, ten times or more. The V call is TRBV5-5, the J call TRBJ2-7; D not resolved. The length of the CDR3 is 17 residues. The germline V gene encodes CDR1 SGHKS and CDR2 YYEKEE (reference sequence). The ends were cut back, 1 base at V and 7 bases at J, with 24 bases in the middle. CDR3 DNA sequence: TGTGCCAGCAGCTTGTTCTCTTGGAGACCCCACAAGTGGGAGCAGTACTTC. This gives the protein CASSLFSWRPHKWEQYF.

This clonotype was observed a few times. The chain carries TRBV27 and TRBJ1-3; D is undetermined. Germline assignment: CDR1 MNHEY and CDR2 SMNVEV (reference sequence). The CDR3 contains 19 residues. The ends were cut back, 2 bases at V and 0 bases at J, with 20 bases in the middle. The CDR3, as DNA: TGTGCCAGCAGTTTAAAGTTGGACCCGACTTATACCTCTGGAAACACCATATATTTT. It yields the protein CASSLKLDPTYTSGNTIYF.

This clonotype has more than one count but fewer than ten. The chain joins TRBV3-1 to TRBJ2-7, with a weak D call TRBD1 (5 bases). This CDR3 has 14 amino acids. The germline CDR1 and CDR2 sequences are LGHDT and YNNKEL (reference sequence). V lost 4 bases, J lost 1 base, and 11 bases lay in between. The CDR3 DNA is TGTGCCAGCAGCCCCGACAGCGCGTCCTACGAGCAGTACTTC. Protein product: CASSPDSASYEQYF.

V and J are TRBV19 and TRBJ1-5; D is possibly TRBD1 (6 bases). V was shortened by 0 bases and J by 4 bases, with 16 bases between the two germline ends. The CDR3 is 17 amino acids. Germline V lookup: CDR1 LNHDA, CDR2 SQIVND (reference sequence). CDR3 amino acids: CASSIDRGRTINQPQHF. CDR3 sequence (DNA): TGTGCCAGTAGTATAGATCGGGGGCGGACCATAAATCAGCCCCAGCATTTT.

The chain has TRBV5-6 and TRBJ1-6, with D possibly being TRBD1 (5 bases). The germline V gene has CDR1 SGHDT and CDR2 YYEEEE. V was trimmed by 0 bases and J by 15 bases, leaving 13 bases between them. CDR3 length: 13 amino acids. This CDR3 reads CASSLDYGGLLHF. The DNA for the CDR3 is TGTGCCAGCAGCTTGGATTATGGGGGTCTCCTCCACTTT. Full variable domain (remainder filled in from reference TRBV5-6 and TRBJ1-6): DAGVTQSPTHLIKTRGQQVTLRCSPKSGHDTVSWYQQALGQGPQFIFQYYEEEERQRGNFPDRFSGHQFPNYSSELNVNALLLGDSALYLCASSLDYGGLLHFGNGTRLTVT.